Sequencing of this T cell receptor (beta chain) was carried out in a study of Ad26.COV2.S vaccination and SARS-CoV-2 variants. Study at large: Intramuscularly, Ad26.COV2.S was given either once or twice, 56 days apart.

Specified treatment: about 20 received Ad26.COV2.S at low or high dose, single or two shots; roughly 5 received placebo; per-sample allocation not given. All samples were drawn on day 63, counting from the first vaccine or placebo injection. Regarding the study as a whole: Responses of spike-specific T cells (both CD8+ and CD4+) reportedly showed substantial breadth after vaccination. Relative to placebo recipients, vaccine recipients exhibited elevated spike-specific TCR breadth.

The germline CDR1 and CDR2 sequences are SGHTA and FQGTGA. V lost 2 bases to trimming and J lost 7 bases, with 11 bases between them. The CDR3 consists of 14 residues. Comment on this clone: Its antigen is not identified.

The method was immunoSEQ multiplex PCR; TCRdb's version includes in-frame clones alone and lacks a portion of them. This table holds 360,000 or so clones, approximately 90% found once. The origin of this receptor is a person aged 18-60 years who received the Ad26.COV2.S COVID-19 vaccine or a placebo. This sample comprised peripheral blood, obtained in a trial of Ad26.COV2.S vaccine versus placebo. The chain employs TRBV7-3 and TRBJ2-2; D unclear. CDR3 coding DNA: TGTGCCAGCAGCTTATCGTCACTTAGCGGGGAGCTGTTTTTT. Protein: CASSLSSLSGELFF.